These T cell receptor beta chains were read from a single sample in a study of cytomegalovirus exposure and HLA in healthy donors. Measured with immunoSEQ multiplex PCR; TCRdb has only the in-frame clones, and not every one. Among roughly 100,000 clones, less than 85% were seen once, and the ten largest hold around 17%. The sequenced material came from PBMCs. The source is a woman in her fifties or sixties in good health and CMV-seropositive. The CDR3 runs from the conserved cysteine through the conserved F or W. D genes are given only for firm matches. Some rows have no size entry. The others give once, few or many, or a class for an expanded clone.

cdr3_aa,cdr3_nt,clone_size,d_call,v_call,j_call
CASSKGTGTGYEKLFF,TGTGCCAGCAGCAAGGGGACCGGGACAGGGTACGAAAAACTGTTTTTT,-,TRBD1,TRBV5-6,TRBJ1-4
CASSQGAWGYTF,TGTGCCAGCAGCCAGGGGGCTTGGGGCTACACCTTC,-,-,TRBV14,TRBJ1-2
CASSPTSGVSSYNEQFF,TGTGCCAGCAGTCCGACTAGCGGGGTTAGCTCCTACAATGAGCAGTTCTTC,-,TRBD2,TRBV27,TRBJ2-1
CASSQDWRTGGSQPQHF,TGTGCCAGCAGCCAAGATTGGCGGACAGGGGGCAGTCAGCCCCAGCATTTT,-,TRBD1,TRBV4-2,TRBJ1-5
CASSPGGPDTQYF,TGCGCCAGCAGCCCGGGGGGACCAGATACGCAGTATTTT,-,TRBD2,TRBV5-1,TRBJ2-3
CAWSLAGGGLEQFF,TGTGCCTGGAGTCTAGCGGGAGGTGGTCTTGAGCAGTTCTTC,-,TRBD2,TRBV30,TRBJ2-1
CASSLGGAAVQETQYF,TGTGCCAGCAGCCTGGGAGGTGCGGCGGTTCAAGAGACCCAGTACTTC,-,-,TRBV28,TRBJ2-5
CASCSPRAPKNIQYF,TGTGCCAGCTGCTCGCCGCGAGCACCCAAAAACATTCAGTACTTC,few,-,TRBV6-1,TRBJ2-4
CASSQRVTGVDTQYF,TGTGCCAGCAGTCAACGGGTCACAGGGGTGGATACGCAGTATTTT,-,TRBD1,TRBV6-6,TRBJ2-3
CASSLGGTSLSSYNEQFF,TGTGCCAGCAGCTTAGGAGGGACTAGTCTAAGCTCCTACAATGAGCAGTTCTTC,many,TRBD2,TRBV7-9,TRBJ2-1
CASSFGGTNTGELFF,TGTGCCAGCAGCTTCGGCGGGACGAACACCGGGGAGCTGTTTTTT,few,-,TRBV4-2,TRBJ2-2
CSVTPGSYNEQFF,TGCAGCGTGACACCTGGCTCCTACAATGAGCAGTTCTTC,-,-,TRBV29-1,TRBJ2-1
CASSPGTGGQFF,TGTGCCAGCAGCCCCGGGACTGGCGGGCAGTTCTTC,-,-,TRBV5-4,TRBJ2-1
CASSPLGEAFF,TGTGCCAGCAGCCCACTAGGTGAAGCTTTCTTT,few,-,TRBV7-9,TRBJ1-1
CASSKYSGTSTDEQFF,TGTGCCAGCAGCAAATACTCCGGGACTAGCACTGATGAGCAGTTCTTC,-,TRBD2,TRBV11-3,TRBJ2-1
CASSWVWSDNTGELFF,TGCGCCAGCAGCTGGGTTTGGAGCGACAACACCGGGGAGCTGTTTTTT,-,-,TRBV5-1,TRBJ2-2
CAWSPGLADQETQYF,TGTGCCTGGAGTCCGGGACTAGCGGACCAAGAGACCCAGTACTTC,-,TRBD2,TRBV30,TRBJ2-5
CAWSRQLNTEAFF,TGTGCCTGGAGTAGACAGTTGAACACTGAAGCTTTCTTT,few,-,TRBV30,TRBJ1-1
CAWSVQGDEQFF,TGTGCCTGGAGTGTACAGGGGGATGAGCAGTTCTTC,-,TRBD1,TRBV30,TRBJ2-1
CASRQQAQETQYF,TGTGCCAGCAGGCAACAGGCTCAAGAGACCCAGTACTTC,-,-,TRBV7-9,TRBJ2-5
CASSFPLGLAGNGYTF,TGTGCCAGCAGCTTCCCCCTGGGACTCGCTGGGAATGGCTACACCTTC,-,-,TRBV5-4,TRBJ1-2
CSARRENTQYF,TGCAGTGCTAGGCGCGAGAATACGCAGTATTTT,-,-,TRBV20-1,TRBJ2-3
CASSPPGGGNTIYF,TGTGCCAGCAGCCCTCCGGGTGGTGGAAACACCATATATTTT,-,-,TRBV11-2,TRBJ1-3
CASSYETVNQPQHF,TGTGCCAGCAGTTACGAGACAGTCAATCAGCCCCAGCATTTT,once,-,TRBV6-6,TRBJ1-5
CASSQERNRDRAGNTIYF,TGTGCCAGCAGCCAAGAGCGTAATCGGGACAGGGCTGGAAACACCATATATTTT,-,TRBD1,TRBV4-2,TRBJ1-3
CASSPSGGYEQYF,TGCGCCAGCAGCCCCAGCGGGGGTTACGAGCAGTACTTC,-,TRBD2,TRBV5-1,TRBJ2-7
CAISPTEVNTEAFF,TGTGCCATCAGTCCGACAGAAGTGAACACTGAAGCTTTCTTT,-,-,TRBV10-3,TRBJ1-1
CASRFPGHKQFF,TGTGCCAGCAGATTCCCGGGACACAAGCAGTTCTTC,-,-,TRBV5-8,TRBJ2-1
CASSIDLGGEQFF,TGTGCCAGTAGTATAGACCTCGGGGGTGAGCAGTTCTTC,-,-,TRBV19,TRBJ2-1
CASSPAAGTGRTDTQYF,TGTGCCAGCTCACCCGCCGCCGGGACAGGGAGAACAGATACGCAGTATTTT,-,TRBD1,TRBV18,TRBJ2-3
CASSSGRARPDTQYF,TGCGCCAGCAGTAGCGGGAGGGCCCGACCAGATACGCAGTATTTT,-,TRBD2,TRBV5-1,TRBJ2-3
CASSSRTANTEAFF,TGTGCCAGCAGCTCACGGACAGCGAACACTGAAGCTTTCTTT,few,-,TRBV7-9,TRBJ1-1
CASSGIAGAYNEQFF,TGTGCCAGCAGTGGTATAGCGGGAGCCTACAATGAGCAGTTCTTC,-,TRBD2,TRBV27,TRBJ2-1
CASSNRQGRIVEKLFF,TGTGCCAGTAGTAACCGACAGGGGAGAATAGTTGAAAAACTGTTTTTT,-,TRBD1,TRBV19,TRBJ1-4
CASSWIAGTDTQYF,TGTGCCAGTAGTTGGATAGCGGGAACAGATACGCAGTATTTT,-,TRBD2,TRBV19,TRBJ2-3
CASSQFRDTISGANVLTF,TGCGCCAGCAGCCAATTTAGGGACACGATCTCTGGGGCCAACGTCCTGACTTTC,-,-,TRBV4-1,TRBJ2-6
CASSPAGAGDEQYF,TGTGCCAGCAGCCCCGCTGGGGCGGGAGACGAGCAGTACTTC,few,TRBD2,TRBV6-1,TRBJ2-7
CASSLVAVQETQYF,TGTGCCAGCAGCTTAGTTGCGGTCCAAGAGACCCAGTACTTC,-,-,TRBV7-6,TRBJ2-5
CASKGVSTEAFF,TGTGCCAGCAAAGGGGTGAGCACTGAAGCTTTCTTT,few,-,TRBV5-6,TRBJ1-1
CASSYVGQRREQYF,TGTGCCAGCAGTTACGTGGGACAGCGCAGGGAGCAGTACTTC,-,TRBD1,TRBV28,TRBJ2-7
CASRTGDLEAFF,TGTGCCAGTAGGACAGGGGATCTAGAAGCTTTCTTT,few,TRBD1,TRBV19,TRBJ1-1
CASSLARFWSYEQYF,TGCGCCAGCAGCTTGGCCCGGTTTTGGTCCTACGAGCAGTACTTC,-,-,TRBV5-1,TRBJ2-7
CSASDYGYTF,TGCAGTGCTAGCGACTATGGCTACACCTTC,-,-,TRBV20-1,TRBJ1-2
CASLRVQGEQFF,TGTGCCAGCCTCCGCGTGCAGGGTGAGCAGTTCTTC,-,-,TRBV27,TRBJ2-1
CASMLGQGRTF,TGTGCCAGCATGTTGGGACAGGGACGCACCTTC,-,TRBD1,TRBV2,TRBJ1-2
CASSMGAGEQYF,TGTGCCAGTAGTATGGGGGCCGGCGAGCAGTACTTC,-,-,TRBV19,TRBJ2-7
CASIARGAFF,TGTGCCAGCATCGCGCGTGGAGCTTTCTTT,few,-,TRBV6-1,TRBJ1-1
CACSRDYLYEQYF,TGTGCCTGTTCCCGGGACTATCTATACGAGCAGTACTTC,-,TRBD2,TRBV30,TRBJ2-7
CASSYSTGATEAFF,TGTGCCAGCAGTTACTCCACAGGGGCCACTGAAGCTTTCTTT,-,TRBD1,TRBV6-5,TRBJ1-1
CASSLPGLNEKLFF,TGTGCCAGCAGCCTCCCGGGACTTAATGAAAAACTGTTTTTT,few,-,TRBV7-9,TRBJ1-4
CSVGMVGIQYF,TGCAGCGTTGGCATGGTCGGCATTCAGTACTTC,once,-,TRBV29-1,TRBJ2-4
CASSLDYQETQYF,TGTGCCAGCAGCCTGGACTACCAAGAGACCCAGTACTTC,-,-,TRBV2,TRBJ2-5
CASSGQGAWTQYF,TGTGCCAGCAGTGGACAGGGGGCTTGGACCCAGTACTTC,-,TRBD1,TRBV2,TRBJ2-5